The 21 T cell receptor beta chains reported below all come from one sample, sequenced in a study of T-cell memory formation after mild COVID-19. TCRdb ran MiXCR on the 5' RACE reads and lists one entry per CDR3 protein. The sample includes 150,000 to 200,000 distinct CDR3 sequences, roughly 23% of them seen just once. The sample comprised PBMCs or a T cell subset sorted from them (not recorded which). These receptors were taken from an adult woman who had mild COVID-19 (a few samples of this study predate the infection). Cell type and time point are not known.

This chain links TRBV27 with TRBJ2-3, with 10 bases identical to TRBD2. Losses at the gene ends were 6 bases for V and 0 bases for J; bases not matched to a gene: 3. Germline V CDR1 and CDR2: MNHEY, SMNVEV (reference sequence). The CDR3 consists of 15 residues. Here the CDR3 reads CASRWTSGSTDTQYF. The DNA for the CDR3 is TGTGCCAGCAGATGGACTAGCGGAAGCACAGATACGCAGTATTTT.

This clonotype was detected ten times or more. V usage is TRBV4-3 and J usage is TRBJ1-2; D may be TRBD1 (5 bases). In germline, CDR1 is LGHNA, CDR2 YSLEER. V was clipped by 3 bases and J by 2 bases, with 10 bases between them. The CDR3 runs to 14 residues. CDR3 DNA sequence: TGCGCCAGCAGCCATGCAGGGTCCAACTATGGCTACACCTTC. Its protein is CASSHAGSNYGYTF.

This clonotype was counted a few times. The CDR3 DNA reads as TGCAGTGCTAGAAATCCTTCCAGCGACTACGAGCAGTACTTC. Protein sequence: CSARNPSSDYEQYF. This chain joins TRBV20-1 and TRBJ2-7; D is undetermined. The V end was cut by 2 bases, the J end by 3 bases, with 14 bases between. CDR1 and CDR2 from the germline V gene are DFQATT and SNEGSKA (reference sequence). CDR3 length equals 14 residues.

This clonotype was picked up a small number of times. This sequence joins TRBV20-1 and TRBJ2-7; possibly TRBD1 or TRBD2 for D (5 bases each). Trimming left V 3 bases short and J 4 bases short, with 13 bases between. The CDR3 has 13 residues. Germline CDR1 and CDR2: DFQATT and SNEGSKA (reference sequence). The CDR3 region is CSASPRGAYEQYF. The CDR3 DNA is TGCAGTGCTAGCCCGAGGGGCGCGTACGAGCAGTACTTC.

The V gene is TRBV7-3, the J gene TRBJ1-1; possibly TRBD1 for D (6 bases). The V and J ends lost 4 bases and 3 bases respectively, with 9 bases between them. The CDR3 has 13 residues. From germline, CDR1 is SGHTA and CDR2 FQGTGA. The CDR3 DNA is TGTGCCAGCAGCTCAAAGGGGGACACTGAAGCTTTCTTT. This sequence encodes CASSSKGDTEAFF.

Here the CDR3 reads CASSSGTSGPLQNEQFF. The CDR3 coding sequence is TGTGCCAGCAGCTCGGGGACTAGCGGACCCCTACAGAATGAGCAGTTCTTC. V is TRBV7-9 and J is TRBJ2-1; TRBD2 matches 11 bases. Unmatched junction bases numbered 12, after V lost 4 bases and J lost 7 bases. Germline V gene sequence: CDR1 SEHNR, CDR2 FQNEAQ (reference sequence). The CDR3 is made up of 17 amino acids.

The gene calls are TRBV10-3 and TRBJ2-7, with 11 bases that match TRBD2. With 3 bases clipped from V and 3 bases from J, the junction kept 7 bases outside the gene matches. The CDR3 runs 16 residues. Germline V gene sequence: CDR1 ENHRY, CDR2 SYGVKD. CDR3 nucleotide sequence: TGTGCCATCAGTGAACCGGGGACTAGCGGCTTCTACGAGCAGTACTTC. This translates into CAISEPGTSGFYEQYF.

The chain employs TRBV2 and TRBJ1-6, with no clear D. Germline V CDR1 and CDR2: SNHLY, FYNNEI. CDR3 size: 14 residues. Trimming cost V 1 base and J 4 bases, with 5 bases left between them. Here the CDR3 DNA reads TGTGCCAGCAGTGAAGGCGATTATAATTCACCCCTCCACTTT. Translated: CASSEGDYNSPLHF.

In this sample, this clonotype turned up a few times. The chain is built from TRBV5-1 and TRBJ1-1; D is uncertain. Per germline, CDR1 SGHRS and CDR2 YFSETQ. The V gene lost 2 bases and the J gene lost 6 bases, with 11 bases spanning the gap. The CDR3 is 13 amino acids. The CDR3 region is CASSLSPGAEAFF. CDR3 nucleotides: TGCGCCAGCAGCTTAAGCCCGGGCGCTGAAGCTTTCTTT.

The V gene is TRBV7-6, the J gene TRBJ1-5; possible D gene TRBD1, 5 bases. CDR3 length: 15 residues. Germline lookup yields CDR1 SGHVS and CDR2 FNYEAQ. V was cut by 2 bases and J by 6 bases, with 14 bases left in between. CDR3 coding DNA: TGTGCCAGCAGCTTAACAGGAACAGTGATTCAGCCCCAGCATTTT. Translating gives CASSLTGTVIQPQHF.

This clonotype came up once. The chain combines TRBV12-3 or TRBV12-4 with TRBJ1-2; tentative D call: TRBD1 (6 bases). The CDR3 is made up of 12 amino acids. Deletions cut 4 bases from V and 8 bases from J, with 11 bases between. The CDR3 loop is CASSYHREGYTF. The DNA for the CDR3 is TGTGCCAGCAGTTATCACAGGGAAGGCTACACCTTC.

The V and J genes are TRBV27 and TRBJ1-2; D not certain. The CDR3 has 12 residues. The V gene lost 2 bases and the J gene lost 8 bases, with 9 bases spanning the gap. The germline V gene has CDR1 MNHEY and CDR2 SMNVEV (reference sequence). In nucleotides, the CDR3 is TGTGCCAGCAGTTTAGGTGGGGAGGGCTACACCTTC. Its protein is CASSLGGEGYTF.

This clonotype has more than one count but fewer than ten. The junction does not match germline at one end; this may be a read error. The gene calls are TRBV27 and TRBJ2-1, with 8 bases aligning to TRBD2. Germline loops: CDR1 MNHEY, CDR2 SMNVEV (reference sequence). CDR3 length: 12 amino acids. This chain's CDR3 is CTAGENYNEQFF. The CDR3 DNA sequence: TGCACAGCGGGAGAGAACTACAATGAGCAGTTCTTC.

The table lists this clonotype with many counts. V and J are TRBV20-1 and TRBJ2-7; 9 bases are a match to TRBD2. The CDR3 is 16 amino acids. Germline CDR1 reads DFQATT; CDR2 reads SNEGSKA (reference sequence). V trimming: 0 bases; J trimming: 0 bases; junction bases outside the gene matches: 6. The CDR3 reads CSARDPASGTSYEQYF. In DNA form, the CDR3 reads TGCAGTGCTAGAGATCCGGCTAGCGGGACCTCCTACGAGCAGTACTTC.

As for this clonotype: Relative to the germline gene, one junction end is altered; a read error may explain this. The chain has TRBV4-1 and TRBJ1-5; no reliable D call. Germline assignment: CDR1 MGHRA and CDR2 YSYEKL. The CDR3 extends over 14 amino acids. The CDR3 here is CATSQEIGLRPQHF. CDR3 DNA: TGCGCCACCAGCCAAGAAATCGGTCTCCGGCCCCAGCATTTT.

The chain recombines TRBV10-3 with TRBJ2-1; 11 bases are a match to TRBD2. The CDR3 totals 15 residues. Per germline, CDR1 ENHRY and CDR2 SYGVKD. J gave up 4 bases and V 6 bases, and 5 bases lay outside the gene matches. CDR3: CAISQTSGAYNEQFF. CDR3 coding DNA: TGTGCCATCAGCCAGACTAGCGGGGCGTACAATGAGCAGTTCTTC.

This clonotype has a count of ten or more. V gene TRBV11-1 combines with J gene TRBJ2-7, with D possibly being TRBD1 (6 bases). The CDR3 totals 14 residues. The V end lost 5 bases, the J end lost 1 base, and 12 bases lay between the germline ends. Per germline, CDR1 SGHAT and CDR2 FQDESV (reference sequence). CDR3: CASSPPGQSYEQYF. The CDR3 region has the DNA TGTGCCAGCAGCCCGCCGGGACAATCCTACGAGCAGTACTTC.

This clonotype was detected many times. The chain has TRBV7-2 and TRBJ1-1, with a possible D match to TRBD1 (6 bases). The V gene's germline CDR1 is SGHTA and CDR2 FQGNSA. The V and J ends lost 4 bases and 3 bases respectively, with 9 bases between them. The CDR3 spans 13 residues. CDR3 region: CASSSRGYTEAFF. Written as DNA, the CDR3 is TGTGCCAGCAGCTCGAGGGGGTACACTGAAGCTTTCTTT.

The chain carries TRBV5-1 and TRBJ1-1, with 7 bases identical to TRBD1. Trimming cost V 4 bases and J 1 base; bases outside gene matches: 7. Germline CDR1 reads SGHRS; CDR2 reads YFSETQ. The CDR3 length is 15 residues. The CDR3, as DNA: TGCGCCAGCAGCGGGGGGACAGTTGAGAACACTGAAGCTTTCTTT. It translates to CASSGGTVENTEAFF.

This clonotype was seen only a few times. This CDR3 reads CASSLERGDTDTQYF. DNA for the CDR3: TGCGCCAGCAGCTTGGAGCGGGGAGACACAGATACGCAGTATTTT. The chain recombines TRBV5-1 with TRBJ2-3, with 7 positions matching TRBD2. The germline V gene has CDR1 SGHRS and CDR2 YFSETQ. V shed 0 bases and J 2 bases; nucleotides not matched to a gene: 3. This CDR3 is 15 amino acids long. Based on the CDR3 plus reference TRBV5-1 and TRBJ2-3, the full variable domain is KAGVTQTPRYLIKTRGQQVTLSCSPISGHRSVSWYQQTPGQGLQFLFEYFSETQRNKGNFPGRFSGRQFSNSRSEMNVSTLELGDSALYLCASSLERGDTDTQYFGPGTRLTVL.

The chain recombines TRBV6-5 with TRBJ2-1; 7 bases match TRBD2. Germline loops: CDR1 MNHEY, CDR2 SVGAGI. The CDR3 extends over 15 amino acids. Unmatched junction bases numbered 5, after V lost 1 base and J lost 5 bases. The CDR3 loop is CASSYLVGGNNEQFF. The CDR3 DNA follows: TGTGCCAGCAGTTACTTGGTGGGAGGGAACAATGAGCAGTTCTTC.